This is a list of T cell receptor beta chains from one sample in a study of blood T cell repertoires in COVID-19. Libraries were prepared by immunoSEQ multiplex PCR; TCRdb keeps only in-frame clonotypes and omits some of them. The data show 350,000 to 400,000 clones, roughly 92% seen once. Sequences were obtained from PBMCs or T cells enriched from blood (not recorded which). The receptor source for this set is a woman between 35 and 50 years old who had been exposed to COVID-19. The CDR3 runs from the conserved cysteine through the conserved F or W. The order of the fields is clone size, J gene, V gene, CDR3 protein. Rows give clone size only sometimes, using once, few, many, or a class for an expanded clone.

abundance: NA
j_gene: TRBJ2-1
v_gene: TRBV6-2/TRBV6-3
CDR3aa: CASSPLPRAGYYNEQFF

abundance: NA
j_gene: TRBJ1-6
v_gene: TRBV14
CDR3aa: CASSQGPRRRRPSGSPLHF

abundance: NA
j_gene: TRBJ2-7
v_gene: TRBV27
CDR3aa: CASLGRGGYEQYF

abundance: once
j_gene: TRBJ1-1
v_gene: TRBV5-4
CDR3aa: CASSPRTGVNTEAFF

abundance: once
j_gene: TRBJ1-1
v_gene: TRBV30
CDR3aa: CAWSVLVGTKAFF

abundance: NA
j_gene: TRBJ1-1
v_gene: TRBV3-1/TRBV3-2
CDR3aa: CASSQDFRGSRNTEAFF

abundance: NA
j_gene: TRBJ2-5
v_gene: TRBV20-1
CDR3aa: CSASVRGVQETQYF

abundance: NA
j_gene: TRBJ2-3
v_gene: TRBV20-1
CDR3aa: CSVKGADTQYF

abundance: NA
j_gene: TRBJ2-7
v_gene: TRBV27
CDR3aa: CASSSIAGGYEQYF

abundance: once
j_gene: TRBJ1-2
v_gene: TRBV14
CDR3aa: CASSQGRATPYGYTF

abundance: NA
j_gene: TRBJ1-2
v_gene: TRBV7-9
CDR3aa: CASSFGGGGIYGYTF

abundance: NA
j_gene: TRBJ2-1
v_gene: TRBV28
CDR3aa: CASMFEGQGMNEQFF

abundance: NA
j_gene: TRBJ1-1
v_gene: TRBV30
CDR3aa: CAWSVRAGASEAFF

abundance: NA
j_gene: TRBJ2-3
v_gene: TRBV27
CDR3aa: CASSNRDPSTDTQYF

abundance: NA
j_gene: TRBJ1-2
v_gene: TRBV9
CDR3aa: CASSAPGVDYGYTF

abundance: NA
j_gene: TRBJ1-5
v_gene: TRBV2
CDR3aa: CASEGQGYQPQHF

abundance: NA
j_gene: TRBJ2-7
v_gene: TRBV5-5
CDR3aa: CASSLGQGRREQYF

abundance: NA
j_gene: TRBJ1-2
v_gene: TRBV27
CDR3aa: CASSDPGQGIGYTF

abundance: NA
j_gene: TRBJ2-2
v_gene: TRBV6-5
CDR3aa: CATSRGPGTGELFF

abundance: NA
j_gene: TRBJ1-4
v_gene: TRBV29-1
CDR3aa: CSVQTAPNEKLFF

abundance: NA
j_gene: TRBJ2-1
v_gene: TRBV12-3/TRBV12-4
CDR3aa: CASSSTGAQFF

abundance: NA
j_gene: TRBJ1-6
v_gene: TRBV27
CDR3aa: CASSGDISRTYNSPLHF

abundance: NA
j_gene: TRBJ1-5
v_gene: TRBV3-1/TRBV3-2
CDR3aa: CASSLTPSGSQPQHF

abundance: NA
j_gene: TRBJ2-2
v_gene: TRBV19
CDR3aa: CASGLYRGPGELFF

abundance: NA
j_gene: TRBJ2-2
v_gene: TRBV3-1/TRBV3-2
CDR3aa: CASSQDWRAGELFF

abundance: NA
j_gene: TRBJ1-5
v_gene: TRBV18
CDR3aa: CASSPLSLQGNQPQHF

abundance: NA
j_gene: TRBJ2-3
v_gene: TRBV20-1
CDR3aa: CSASRGPTDTQYF

abundance: NA
j_gene: TRBJ1-2
v_gene: TRBV11-2
CDR3aa: CASSLAGGYTF

abundance: NA
j_gene: TRBJ1-3
v_gene: TRBV19
CDR3aa: CASSTGAGNTIYF

abundance: few
j_gene: TRBJ2-3
v_gene: TRBV7-2
CDR3aa: CASSLARGLSTDTQYF

abundance: NA
j_gene: TRBJ1-1
v_gene: TRBV9
CDR3aa: CASSVGQLDTEAFF

abundance: NA
j_gene: TRBJ1-4
v_gene: TRBV7-2
CDR3aa: CATSQGASEKLFF

abundance: once
j_gene: TRBJ1-2
v_gene: TRBV6-6
CDR3aa: CASSPIRQGLNGYTF

abundance: NA
j_gene: TRBJ1-1
v_gene: TRBV10-2
CDR3aa: CASSAEGARAFF

abundance: NA
j_gene: TRBJ1-5
v_gene: TRBV6-1
CDR3aa: CASSEEVGGVQPQHF

abundance: NA
j_gene: TRBJ1-2
v_gene: TRBV19
CDR3aa: CASIGTGLGGYTF

abundance: NA
j_gene: TRBJ2-7
v_gene: TRBV5-6
CDR3aa: CASSPRDRDYEQYF

abundance: NA
j_gene: TRBJ1-1
v_gene: TRBV19
CDR3aa: CASSSWTGVTEAFF

abundance: NA
j_gene: TRBJ2-7
v_gene: TRBV29-1
CDR3aa: CSVSGQSSYEQYF

abundance: NA
j_gene: TRBJ1-2
v_gene: TRBV18
CDR3aa: CASSPAGAYGYTF

abundance: NA
j_gene: TRBJ2-7
v_gene: TRBV20-1
CDR3aa: CSASGLVAGSYEQYF

abundance: once
j_gene: TRBJ2-3
v_gene: TRBV3-1/TRBV3-2
CDR3aa: CASSQEGTVDTQYF